This T cell receptor (beta chain) was recorded in a study of CD8 T cells in ankylosing spondylitis. Germline-derived CDR1 and CDR2 are WSHSY and SAAADI. V lost 6 bases, J lost 8 bases, and 8 bases lay in between. The CDR3 contains 11 residues. One entry per CDR3 protein results from TCRdb running MiXCR on the 5' RACE reads. The table has about 270,000 distinct CDR3 sequences, over 30% seen once. Sequencing was carried out using blood, either unsorted or a sorted T cell fraction (not recorded which). This TCR came from a male donor with ankylosing spondylitis or in good health (not recorded which). The chain recombines TRBV10-2 with TRBJ2-1, with unresolved D. Here the CDR3 reads CASRDPYEQFF. CDR3 bases: TGCGCCAGCAGGGACCCCTATGAGCAGTTCTTC.